Listed here are 20 T cell receptor beta chains from one sample, sequenced in a study of T cell responses to AZD1222 COVID-19 vaccine (dated by TCRdb to 2020 to 2022). Library prep was done by the immunoSEQ multiplex PCR assay. Drawn from immuneACCESS, this table holds only the in-frame rearrangements with V and J called that TCRdb kept. Clones are partly lost; checked studies trace under half to an unresolved V gene and leave the rest unexplained. Present in this sample are 200,000 or so clones, 87% of which were seen just once. The ten largest clones represent approximately 2.5% of the sample. The time point label here, explained by the study, means: baseline before first vaccination. Interpreted using the paper, the treatment or condition label stands for: meningococcal conjugate vaccine given as trial control. The specimen comprised peripheral blood, sampled on day 0 of MenACWY control vaccination. These TCRs come from an adult in good health.

CDR3 sequence (DNA): TGTGCCAGCAGCTTAGATGGGCGGCGAAACACCATATATTTT. Its protein product is CASSLDGRRNTIYF. The chain carries TRBV11-2 and TRBJ1-3; D gene unclear. The CDR3 contains 14 residues. CDR1 is SGHAT, CDR2 FQNNGV, per germline. The germline V and J ends were trimmed by 0 bases and 5 bases, with 8 bases remaining between them.

Of note for this clone: This specimen includes other DNA sequences encoding the same CDR3. The V and J genes are TRBV12-3 or TRBV12-4 and TRBJ2-7; D unclear. V shed 1 base and J shed 3 bases, with 7 bases lying between them. There are 13 residues in the CDR3. The CDR3 DNA follows: TGTGCCAGCAGTTTAGGGCAAAGCTACGAGCAGTACTTC. Encoded protein: CASSLGQSYEQYF.

The genes are TRBV28 and TRBJ1-5; D is uncertain. The CDR3 spans 12 residues. Trimming removed 7 bases from V and 6 bases from J, with 10 bases in between. From germline, CDR1 is MDHEN and CDR2 SYDVKM. The CDR3 reads CASTPPGQPQHF. The CDR3 DNA is TGTGCCAGCACCCCCCCGGGTCAGCCCCAGCATTTT.

This clone occurred once. The rearrangement joins TRBV28 to TRBJ2-3, with D tentatively TRBD2 (6 bases). Trimming shortened V by 8 bases and J by 4 bases, and 19 bases separated the two germline ends. The CDR3 has 15 amino acids. Germline lookup yields CDR1 MDHEN and CDR2 SYDVKM. CDR3 loop: CASGTASASADTQYF. CDR3 in DNA: TGTGCCAGCGGAACTGCTAGCGCCTCCGCAGATACGCAGTATTTT.

V and J are TRBV27 and TRBJ1-2, with D possibly matching TRBD1 (5 bases). The germline V and J ends were trimmed by 8 bases and 2 bases, with 21 bases remaining between them. The CDR3 spans 16 residues. Germline CDR1 reads MNHEY; CDR2 reads SMNVEV (reference sequence). Here the CDR3 DNA reads TGTGCCAGCGGATCCCTGGGAGGAGCAGGGAACTATGGCTACACCTTC. Translation: CASGSLGGAGNYGYTF.

The chain links TRBV4-2 to TRBJ2-7; 7 nucleotides line up with TRBD1. CDR3 length: 16 amino acids. The V and J ends lost 1 base and 1 base, in that order; junction bases with no gene match: 7. CDR1 and CDR2 (germline): LGHNA, YNFKEQ. The CDR3 sequence: CASSQVSRTGSYEQYF. CDR3 sequence (DNA): TGTGCCAGCAGCCAAGTCTCCCGGACAGGTTCCTACGAGCAGTACTTC.

The V gene is TRBV5-1, the J gene TRBJ2-3; 7 nucleotides line up with TRBD2. From germline, CDR1 is SGHRS and CDR2 YFSETQ. This CDR3 spans 15 amino acids. V lost 4 bases and J lost 4; bases outside the gene matches: 9. The CDR3 bases are TGCGCCAGCAGCGTAGCGGGTATCTCGGCAGATACGCAGTATTTT. Residues: CASSVAGISADTQYF.

The chain uses TRBV27 and TRBJ2-2; TRBD2 is a possible D gene (6 bases). Germline loops: CDR1 MNHEY, CDR2 SMNVEV (reference sequence). This CDR3 region has 15 residues. Deletions cut 6 bases from V and 0 bases from J, with 11 bases between. CDR3 bases: TGTGCCAGCAGAACGGGGGTCGCGAACACCGGGGAGCTGTTTTTT. It codes for CASRTGVANTGELFF.

The chain couples TRBV2 to TRBJ1-1; D unclear. With 5 bases removed from V and 2 bases from J, the gap between germline ends came to 15 bases. Looked up from germline, CDR1 is SNHLY and CDR2 is FYNNEI. The CDR3 is 15 residues long. DNA for the CDR3: TGTGCCAGCAGTCCTATCCCATCGGGTAACACTGAAGCTTTCTTT. This codes for CASSPIPSGNTEAFF.

The chain couples TRBV4-1 to TRBJ1-2; TRBD1 aligns across 7 bases. CDR3 length equals 15 residues. Per germline, CDR1 MGHRA and CDR2 YSYEKL. V dropped 1 base and J dropped 4; count of bases not matched to a gene: 6. The CDR3 loop is CASSQARGQGYGYTF. CDR3 bases: TGCGCCAGCAGCCAAGCTAGGGGGCAGGGCTATGGCTACACCTTC.

The chain is built from TRBV27 and TRBJ1-5; 9 bases match TRBD1. The J segment lost 3 bases and the V segment lost 4 bases, leaving 16 bases of the junction unmatched. Looked up from germline, CDR1 is MNHEY and CDR2 is SMNVEV (reference sequence). The CDR3 loop spans 19 amino acids. CDR3 sequence reads: CASSYRIPGQGRYNQPQHF. The CDR3, as DNA: TGTGCCAGCAGTTACCGCATCCCGGGACAGGGCCGGTACAATCAGCCCCAGCATTTT.

The chain combines TRBV3-1 (or the pseudogene TRBV3-2) with TRBJ2-1; possibly TRBD2 for D (5 bases). Germline V gene data show CDR1 as LGHDT and CDR2 as YNNKEL (reference sequence). V was pared by 0 bases and J by 9 bases, with 12 bases between. This CDR3 spans 14 amino acids. The CDR3 sequence is CASSQDLLVSEQFF. The CDR3 bases are TGTGCCAGCAGCCAAGATTTACTAGTCAGTGAGCAGTTCTTC.

V usage is TRBV7-9 and J usage is TRBJ1-1; a possible D gene is TRBD1 (5 bases). Germline V gene data show CDR1 as SEHNR and CDR2 as FQNEAQ (reference sequence). V shed 5 bases and J shed 1 base, with 14 bases lying between them. The CDR3 contains 15 residues. The CDR3 region is CASSGRGASNTEAFF. The CDR3 DNA sequence: TGTGCCAGCAGCGGAAGAGGGGCTTCGAACACTGAAGCTTTCTTT.

CDR3 residues: CASSQGQGYTGELFF. The CDR3 DNA follows: TGTGCCAGCAGTCAGGGACAGGGGTACACCGGGGAGCTGTTTTTT. The chain recombines TRBV6-5 with TRBJ2-2; 10 bases align to TRBD1. The CDR3 covers 15 residues. Trimming cost V 5 bases and J 3 bases; bases outside gene matches: 3. CDR1 is MNHEY, CDR2 SVGAGI, per germline.

The chain has TRBV9 and TRBJ1-2, with D possibly TRBD1 on 5 matching bases. The CDR3 has 14 amino acids. Deletions cut 6 bases from V and 5 bases from J, with 17 bases between. CDR1 and CDR2 (germline): SGDLS, YYNGEE. The CDR3 DNA sequence: TGTGCCAGCAATCCCAGCGGGACCCATTATGGCTACACCTTC. Translated, it gives CASNPSGTHYGYTF.

This chain links TRBV5-4 with TRBJ2-7, with D possibly matching TRBD2 (6 bases). V gave up 0 bases and J gave up 2 bases, with 15 bases separating them. CDR1 and CDR2 (germline): SGHNT, YYREEE (reference sequence). The CDR3 has 16 amino acids. CDR3 in amino acids: CASSLDRAGPPYEQYF. The CDR3 coding sequence is TGTGCCAGCAGCTTGGATAGAGCGGGCCCCCCCTACGAGCAGTACTTC.

The genes are TRBV12-5 and TRBJ1-1; D is undetermined. This CDR3 spans 12 amino acids. CDR1 is LGHNT and CDR2 is FRNRAP in the germline V gene. Deletions cut 3 bases from V and 2 bases from J, with 4 bases between. The CDR3 here is CASGFPNTEAFF. The DNA of the CDR3 is TGTGCTAGTGGTTTTCCTAACACTGAAGCTTTCTTT.

This rearrangement joins TRBV6-5 to TRBJ2-7; tentatively, D is TRBD2 (6 bases). CDR1 and CDR2 from the germline V gene are MNHEY and SVGAGI. The CDR3 sequence is 15 residues long. V was pared by 6 bases and J by 6 bases, with 21 bases between. The CDR3 nucleotides read TGTGCCAGCAGAAGCTCCGGGACTGGAGGACGCGAGCAGTACTTC. Its protein product is CASRSSGTGGREQYF.

The rearrangement uses TRBV5-1 and TRBJ2-1, with D unresolved. This CDR3 region has 13 residues. Between the trimmed V and J ends, which lost 3 bases and 10 bases, there was a span of 14 bases. In germline, CDR1 is SGHRS, CDR2 YFSETQ. The CDR3 DNA reads TGCGCCAGCAGCTCCGGCCTGGGCGGCGAGCAGTTCTTC. Its translation: CASSSGLGGEQFF.

J is TRBJ2-7 and V is TRBV7-9, with a possible D match to TRBD1 (6 bases). The ends were cut back, 5 bases at V and 2 bases at J, with 16 bases in the middle. CDR1 and CDR2 (germline): SEHNR, FQNEAQ (reference sequence). CDR3 length: 15 amino acids. The CDR3 region has the DNA TGTGCCAGCAGCCAAGCCTGGGGACAAACCTACGAGCAGTACTTC. Amino acid sequence: CASSQAWGQTYEQYF. Drawing the rest from reference TRBV7-9 and TRBJ2-7, the complete variable domain is DTGVSQNPRHKITKRGQNVTFRCDPISEHNRLYWYRQTLGQGPEFLTYFQNEAQLEKSRLLSDRFSAERPKGSFSTLEIQRTEQGDSAMYLCASSQAWGQTYEQYFGPGTRLTVT.